Reported below is one TCR beta chain. Its antigen is unidentified. The entry originates in a study of shared clonotypes between healthy human individuals. Broader study findings: Few donors limited the genetic and exposure-history diversity represented.

The CDR3 is 18 amino acids. Trimming removed 1 base from V and 2 bases from J; junction bases left unmatched: 10. The run depth of the assay was deep. Unsorted PBMC replicate PCRs used approximately 290 ng DNA, 25,000 to 35,000 T cell genomes. DNA from unsorted PBMC was sequenced on ten immunoSEQ deep assay plates. Profiled with immunoSEQ multiplex PCR; TCRdb holds only in-frame clones, not every one. The sample holds hundreds of thousands of clones, roughly 80% seen once. This chain connects TRBV23-1 to TRBJ2-2; 7 nucleotides agree with TRBD1. TRBV23-1 is flagged as an ORF with uncertain function. Sequencing was done on a sample of PBMCs. This TCR derives from a middle-aged woman in good health. Some clones in this sample may be carry-over from other donors' samples. DNA of the CDR3: TGCGCCAGCAGTCAATTACCAACAGGGGCCCTTAACACCGGGGAGCTGTTTTTT. It yields the protein CASSQLPTGALNTGELFF.